This TCR beta chain originates from a study of blood T cell repertoires in COVID-19. Overall study context: Collection of acute and convalescent COVID-19 samples took place in the United States, Italy and Spain. PBMCs, B-cell-depleted T cells, or T cells were the source of the cDNA or gDNA that made up the material.

V dropped 5 bases and J dropped 9; count of bases not matched to a gene: 7. The V gene's germline CDR1 is SQVTM and CDR2 ANQGSEA. This CDR3 is built from 13 residues. How the authors handled the data: Cell counts per sample came from amplifying reference gene primers. Here immunoSEQ multiplex PCR was the method, and the copy in TCRdb shows in-frame clones only, minus some. That table furnishes V, J and clone size, whereas the DNA furnished D and trimming. The sample has approximately 87,000 clones; roughly 80% are singletons. Sequenced: peripheral blood. This TCR was recovered from a woman of 80 years or more with acute or convalescent COVID-19. V gene TRBV29-1 combines with J gene TRBJ2-1; 10 nucleotides line up with TRBD2. The CDR3 sequence is CSVRTSGSGEQFF. Written as DNA, the CDR3 is TGCAGCGTTAGGACTAGCGGATCGGGTGAGCAGTTCTTC.